These 25 T cell receptor beta chains were all obtained from the same sample, sequenced in a study of technical replicates of blood from a handful of donors. The protocol was immunoSEQ multiplex PCR, while the TCRdb copy is restricted to in-frame clones and leaves out a portion. The data contain about 97,000 clones, approximately 95% of them singletons. Sequencing was carried out using T cells isolated from PBMCs. These receptors originate from a human donor in good health.

The chain carries TRBV2 and TRBJ2-1; the match to TRBD1 covers 9 bases. In germline, CDR1 is SNHLY, CDR2 FYNNEI. V lost 4 bases and J lost 8; bases outside the gene matches: 9. This CDR3 spans 15 amino acids. This CDR3 reads CASSVGQGGWDEQFF. The CDR3 DNA sequence: TGTGCCAGCAGTGTGGGACAGGGAGGATGGGATGAGCAGTTCTTC.

The chain uses TRBV2 and TRBJ2-2; maybe TRBD2 (5 bases). The V and J ends lost 7 bases and 0 bases respectively, with 12 bases between them. This CDR3 is 15 amino acids long. Germline V gene lookup returns CDR1 SNHLY and CDR2 FYNNEI. CDR3 bases: TGTGCCAGCATCGGGTCGCGGGCGAACACCGGGGAGCTGTTTTTT. Residues: CASIGSRANTGELFF.

This rearrangement joins TRBV6-1 to TRBJ1-1; TRBD1 aligns across 8 bases. The V gene's germline CDR1 is MNHNS and CDR2 SASEGT. The CDR3 consists of 13 residues. Unmatched junction bases numbered 9, after V lost 7 bases and J lost 8 bases. CDR3 protein: CASTPRGDREAFF. The CDR3 DNA sequence: TGTGCCAGCACCCCAAGGGGGGACAGGGAAGCTTTCTTT.

The chain couples TRBV7-9 to TRBJ2-7; 8 bases are a match to TRBD2. The J segment lost 4 bases and the V segment lost 5 bases, leaving 7 bases of the junction unmatched. Germline loops: CDR1 SEHNR, CDR2 FQNEAQ (reference sequence). The CDR3 spans 14 residues. DNA for the CDR3: TGTGCCAGCAGCCTACCGGGACTAGAATACGAGCAGTACTTC. Translated, it gives CASSLPGLEYEQYF.

This clone was seen a few times. The chain joins TRBV4-3 to TRBJ1-3, with a tentative D call TRBD1 (5 bases). This CDR3 has 13 residues. With 4 bases removed from V and 3 bases from J, the gap between germline ends came to 7 bases. CDR1 and CDR2 from the germline V gene are LGHNA and YSLEER. The CDR3 reads CASSRGVGNTIYF. The CDR3 DNA reads as TGCGCCAGCAGCCGGGGCGTTGGAAACACCATATATTTT.

V gene TRBV7-2 combines with J gene TRBJ2-7; TRBD1 matches 9 bases. CDR1 and CDR2 from the germline V gene are SGHTA and FQGNSA. Trimming cost V 4 bases and J 4 bases; bases outside gene matches: 8. The CDR3 extends over 15 amino acids. The CDR3 coding sequence is TGTGCCAGCAGCTCCCGGGACAGGGCTGGGTACGAGCAGTACTTC. The encoded protein is CASSSRDRAGYEQYF.

The V and J genes are TRBV7-8 and TRBJ1-5, with 7 bases identical to TRBD1. After removal of 5 bases from V and 5 bases from J, the junction contained 9 bases not matched to a gene. This CDR3 is built from 15 residues. Germline V gene data show CDR1 as SGHVS and CDR2 as FQNEAQ. The CDR3 loop is CASSTVGQRHQPQHF. Here the CDR3 DNA reads TGTGCCAGCAGCACCGTGGGACAGAGACATCAGCCCCAGCATTTT.

The chain links TRBV7-3 to TRBJ1-1; possible D gene TRBD1, 6 bases. Per germline, CDR1 SGHTA and CDR2 FQGTGA. The CDR3 contains 13 residues. Trimming stripped 3 bases from V and 5 bases from J, with 10 bases between. The CDR3 spells CASSFSRGTEAFF. In nucleotides, the CDR3 is TGTGCCAGCAGCTTCTCCAGGGGAACTGAAGCTTTCTTT.

This CDR3 is CASSSGGSSSYEQYF. The CDR3 nucleotides are TGTGCCAGCAGCTCAGGGGGCTCTAGCTCCTACGAGCAGTACTTC. The genes are TRBV7-9 and TRBJ2-7; 8 bases fit TRBD1. Germline V gives CDR1 SEHNR, CDR2 FQNEAQ (reference sequence). The CDR3 length is 15 residues. The V gene end was trimmed by 4 bases and the J gene end by 0 bases; junction bases not matched to a gene: 5.

Only one count was recorded for this clone. This rearrangement joins TRBV30 to TRBJ1-3, with TRBD1 as a possible D gene (6 bases). Germline CDR1 GTSNPN, CDR2 SVGIG (reference sequence). The CDR3 consists of 16 residues. V was shortened by 8 bases and J by 0 bases, with 20 bases between the two germline ends. The CDR3: CAIIKRQENSGNTIYF. For the CDR3, the DNA is TGTGCCATTATTAAGAGACAGGAGAACTCTGGAAACACCATATATTTT. The full variable domain, completed using reference TRBV30 and TRBJ1-3, is SQTIHQWPATLVQPVGSPLSLECTVEGTSNPNLYWYRQAAGRGLQLLFYSVGIGQISSEVPQNLSASRPQDRQFILSSKKLLLSDSGFYLCAIIKRQENSGNTIYFGEGSWLTVV.

V and J are TRBV10-2 and TRBJ1-1; D unresolved. V was pared by 5 bases and J by 1 base, with 5 bases between. Per the germline V gene, CDR1 is WSHSY and CDR2 is SAAADI. The CDR3 runs 12 residues. The CDR3, as DNA: TGCGCCAGCAGTCACACGAACACTGAAGCTTTCTTT. Translating gives CASSHTNTEAFF.

The CDR3 DNA follows: TGCGCCAGCAGCCCTAGCGTTTCCTACGAGCAGTACTTC. Translated, it gives CASSPSVSYEQYF. The chain recombines TRBV4-1 with TRBJ2-7, with a weak D call TRBD2 (6 bases). The germline V gene encodes CDR1 MGHRA and CDR2 YSYEKL. The V and J ends lost 4 bases and 1 base respectively, with 8 bases between them. This CDR3 is built from 13 residues.

The chain employs TRBV9 and TRBJ2-7, with 10 bases that match TRBD2. The CDR3 runs 17 residues. Looked up from germline, CDR1 is SGDLS and CDR2 is YYNGEE. Trimming removed 0 bases from V and 7 bases from J; junction bases left unmatched: 13. The chain's CDR3 is CASSVATSGLAGVEQYF. The CDR3 DNA sequence: TGTGCCAGCAGCGTAGCCACATCGGGGCTAGCGGGAGTGGAGCAGTACTTC.

This chain's CDR3 is CASSSRDSPYGYTF. The DNA of the CDR3 is TGTGCCAGCAGTTCCCGGGACAGCCCCTATGGCTACACCTTC. This sequence joins TRBV6-6 and TRBJ1-2; 7 bases agree with TRBD1. The CDR3 consists of 14 residues. V dropped 4 bases and J dropped 4; count of bases not matched to a gene: 6. Germline assignment: CDR1 MNHNY and CDR2 SVGAGI (reference sequence).

The chain employs TRBV2 and TRBJ2-7; possibly TRBD1 or TRBD2 for D (10 bases each). This CDR3 contains 21 residues. The V end lost 5 bases, the J end lost 2 bases, and 34 bases lay between the germline ends. CDR1 SNHLY and CDR2 FYNNEI come from the germline V gene. Written as DNA, the CDR3 is TGTGCCAGCAGTCAGACAGGGGGCTCTCTAGCGGGAGCCCGAGACCCCTACGAGCAGTACTTC. Its translation is CASSQTGGSLAGARDPYEQYF. Full variable domain (missing parts from reference TRBV2 and TRBJ2-7): EPEVTQTPSHQVTQMGQEVILRCVPISNHLYFYWYRQILGQKVEFLVSFYNNEISEKSEIFDDQFSVERPDGSNFTLKIRSTKLEDSAMYFCASSQTGGSLAGARDPYEQYFGPGTRLTVT.

The rearrangement joins TRBV15 to TRBJ2-6; D remains ambiguous. Germline CDR1 reads LNHNV; CDR2 reads YYDKDF (reference sequence). This CDR3 spans 18 amino acids. Trimming shortened V by 1 base and J by 4 bases, and 17 bases separated the two germline ends. The CDR3 is CATSRAPARSVGANVLTF. The CDR3 DNA is TGTGCCACCAGCAGAGCCCCAGCGAGGTCAGTCGGGGCCAACGTCCTGACTTTC. The whole variable domain, filled in from reference TRBV15 and TRBJ2-6, reads DAMVIQNPRYQVTQFGKPVTLSCSQTLNHNVMYWYQQKSSQAPKLLFHYYDKDFNNEADTPDNFQSRRPNTSFCFLDIRSPGLGDTAMYLCATSRAPARSVGANVLTFGAGSRLTVL.

V gene TRBV4-3 combines with J gene TRBJ2-7; TRBD1 agrees at 7 bases. Germline CDR1 LGHNA, CDR2 YSLEER. Trimming cost V 1 base and J 3 bases; bases outside gene matches: 3. This CDR3 contains 14 residues. For the CDR3, the DNA is TGCGCCAGCAGCCAAGCCTGGGACAGCTACGAGCAGTACTTC. This codes for CASSQAWDSYEQYF.

V is TRBV14 and J is TRBJ2-1; D may be TRBD2 (6 bases). From germline, CDR1 is SGHDN and CDR2 FVKESK. This CDR3 has 15 residues. V was pared by 1 base and J by 0 bases, with 7 bases between. Here the CDR3 reads CASSQVLASYNEQFF. The CDR3 DNA reads TGTGCCAGCAGCCAAGTACTAGCCTCCTACAATGAGCAGTTCTTC.

The rearrangement uses TRBV21-1 and TRBJ2-7; the D call of TRBD1 is as the table states it, not checked on the DNA. TRBV21-1 is flagged as a pseudogene. This CDR3 spans 16 amino acids. Here the CDR3 reads CASSKEPLVQSYEQYF. CDR3 in DNA: TGTGCCAGCAGCAAAGAGCCCCTCGTACAGAGTTACGAGCAGTACTTC.

The V call is TRBV2, the J call TRBJ2-7; TRBD2 agrees at 14 bases. CDR3 length: 16 residues. Germline V gene sequence: CDR1 SNHLY, CDR2 FYNNEI. V dropped 2 bases and J dropped 5; count of bases not matched to a gene: 5. CDR3 DNA sequence: TGTGCCAGCAGTGAACCGGGACTAGCGGGAGTGCACGAGCAGTACTTC. This sequence encodes CASSEPGLAGVHEQYF.

The genes are TRBV6-1 and TRBJ2-5; TRBD2 agrees at 7 bases. CDR3 size: 14 residues. Germline lookup yields CDR1 MNHNS and CDR2 SASEGT. Losses at the gene ends were 8 bases for V and 5 bases for J; bases not matched to a gene: 11. The CDR3 DNA follows: TGTGCCAGCGGTAGGGCGGGAGACTTTGAGACCCAGTACTTC. Its translation: CASGRAGDFETQYF.

The CDR3 is CASSYTEFKGQPQHF. The CDR3 DNA reads as TGTGCCAGCAGTTACACCGAGTTCAAGGGGCAGCCCCAGCATTTT. V usage is TRBV6-5 and J usage is TRBJ1-5; D is perhaps TRBD1 (5 bases). In germline, CDR1 is MNHEY, CDR2 SVGAGI. V gave up 2 bases and J gave up 7 bases, with 15 bases separating them. The CDR3 contains 15 residues.

The chain has TRBV19 and TRBJ2-7; tentative D call: TRBD1 (6 bases). The germline V and J ends were trimmed by 2 bases and 0 bases, with 14 bases remaining between them. CDR1 is LNHDA, CDR2 SQIVND, per germline (reference sequence). This CDR3 has 16 residues. CDR3 in DNA: TGTGCCAGTAGTATAAGACGAGGGGGTCCCTCCTACGAGCAGTACTTC. Protein product: CASSIRRGGPSYEQYF.

This chain joins TRBV6-5 and TRBJ1-3, with no clear D. V was cut by 8 bases and J by 3 bases, with 17 bases left in between. This CDR3 is 15 amino acids long. The germline CDR1 and CDR2 sequences are MNHEY and SVGAGI. Here the CDR3 reads CASVSAKEFGNTIYF. The CDR3 DNA follows: TGTGCCAGCGTCTCGGCCAAGGAGTTTGGAAACACCATATATTTT.

For this clone: Other DNA sequences in the same sample also yield this CDR3. V usage is TRBV9 and J usage is TRBJ1-4, with D perhaps TRBD1 (6 bases). V was shortened by 0 bases and J by 7 bases, with 16 bases between the two germline ends. Germline V gives CDR1 SGDLS, CDR2 YYNGEE. This CDR3 contains 16 residues. DNA for the CDR3: TGTGCCAGCAGCGTAGAAGCTGATTTCAGGGGTGAAAAACTGTTTTTT. Translation: CASSVEADFRGEKLFF.